This T cell receptor (beta chain) was identified in a study of blood T cell repertoires in COVID-19. About the study: The study drew acute and convalescent COVID-19 samples from the United States, Italy and Spain.

Original analysis: Amplification of reference gene primers was used by the study to estimate nucleated cell counts. Measured with immunoSEQ multiplex PCR; TCRdb has only the in-frame clones, and not every one. That table is the source of V, J and clone size, and D and trimming were worked out from the DNA. Here the sample spans about 300,000 clones, 87% being singletons. This CDR3 has 12 residues. V lost 9 bases and J lost 6; bases outside the gene matches: 3. The TCR sequence derives from a woman aged 25-40 years who had recovered from COVID-19. The chain uses TRBV23-1 and TRBJ1-5; 9 bases align to TRBD1. TRBV23-1 is identified as an open reading frame with a role that is uncertain. Specimen: PBMCs or T cells enriched from blood (not recorded which). CDR3 protein: CARGTGRQPQHF. CDR3 in DNA: TGCGCCAGGGGGACAGGGCGTCAGCCCCAGCATTTT.